This TCR beta chain was captured in a study of somatic mutations in cytotoxic T cells in rheumatoid arthritis (dated by TCRdb to 2016 to 2017). Turning to the overall study: Before any treatment started and right after they were diagnosed, patients gave peripheral blood samples (about 30 ml EDTA). A FACSAria II or Sony SH800 was used to flow-sort some V beta antibody-stained T-cell populations at nearly 100% purity, and TCRB sequencing was also done on sorted V beta1+ cells. To characterize clonality, the study used TCRB deep sequencing while asking whether somatic mutations are carried by expanded CD8+ T-cell clones in newly diagnosed, untreated rheumatoid arthritis. For roughly 61 rheumatoid arthritis patients and 20 healthy controls, TCRB deep sequencing was carried out. Patients and controls did not essentially differ in median age, which was nearly identical between the groups. Study-wide conclusions, independent of this receptor: Rheumatoid arthritis patients and age-matched healthy controls did not significantly differ in CD8+ T-cell clonality. The largest CD8+ clone made up more than 20% of CD8+ cells in about an eighth of the roughly 65 patients, and blood and synovial fluid shared several identical CD8+ TCRB sequences. Healthy controls showed no age-related increase in CD8+ clonality, whereas patients did (Spearman r of about 0.5). It was unknown which antigens the expanded CD8+ clones targeted, and their absence from virus-specific databases did not exclude viral specificity. No adjustment for multiple comparisons was made for the slight TRBV07 underrepresentation in patients.

With respect to this clone: Its binding antigen is unknown. The sample holds no much larger clone one base away, and base qualities are not on file.

TCRB CDR3 sequencing used the immunoSEQ assay on genomic DNA. The paper's data handling went like this. When patient CD8+ clones exceeding 1% were checked against published virus-specific TCRB sequences, only a few matched. The analyses included only productive TCRB rearrangements. Defining a clone by its unique TCRB CDR3 sequence, the study calculated clonality as a productive clonality index derived from Shannon entropy. To calculate repertoire overlap between two samples, the template counts of each clone were considered relative to each sample's total templates. Flow cytometry-measured V-gene usage correlated with V-gene usage from TCRB sequencing, with a Spearman r of about 0.65. TCRdb provides this immuneACCESS table in a form limited to in-frame rearrangements. Some clones are lacking; in checked studies, under half of them reflect an unresolved V gene, and why the rest are absent is not known. V, J and clone size derive from that table, while D and trimming were established from the DNA sequence. A total of around 20,000 clones appear in this sample, about 81% of them only once. The ten largest clones add up to about 14% of the sample.

Trimming removed 3 bases from V and 0 bases from J; the gene matches leave 4 bases unexplained. The CDR3 goes from the cysteine to the phenylalanine over 15 residues. The entry retains the CDR3 DNA only, 45 bases that are in frame from base 1. The germline V gene sets CDR1 to SGDLS and CDR2 to YYNGEE. Positive magnetic bead selection on an AutoMACS was used to isolate CD4+ and CD8+ cells, with flow cytometry used to check purity. A TCR V beta antibody panel was used in flow cytometry to screen first for clonal expansions, which were then characterized by TCRB deep sequencing of sorted CD8+ fractions. Isolation of peripheral blood mononuclear cells was done through Ficoll-Paque PLUS density gradient separation. Using Nucleospin Tissue or Tissue XS kits, DNA was extracted from CD4-enriched, CD8-enriched or PBMC samples, with quantification by a Qubit 2.0 fluorometer.

The chain was built from TRBV9 and TRBJ2-3; 7 of the junction bases match TRBD2. The sequencing sample was made of CD8+ T cells sorted from blood. The TCR sequence derives from an adult with rheumatoid arthritis. The sequence in DNA is TGTGCCAGCAGCGCGTGGGGGGGTAGCACAGATACGCAGTATTTT. It codes for CASSAWGGSTDTQYF.